This T cell receptor beta chain was identified during a study of control samples from healthy donors and cancer patients. Trimming cost V 0 bases and J 5 bases, with 12 bases left between them. Germline V gives CDR1 SGDLS, CDR2 YYNGEE. This CDR3 is built from 15 residues. TCRdb keeps only in-frame clones here, not all; method: immunoSEQ multiplex PCR. The repertoire consists of roughly 95,000 clones, with approximately 90% occurring once and the leading ten covering around 1%. The chain is built from TRBV9 and TRBJ2-1, with D unclear. This receptor was identified in a woman in her twenties or thirties in good health. What was sequenced was blood. This CDR3 reads CASSVAPTPNNEQFF. The CDR3 nucleotides read TGTGCCAGCAGCGTAGCCCCGACCCCGAACAATGAGCAGTTCTTC.